This section outlines one TCR beta chain sequence together with its context. The antigen remains unidentified. PCR involved 60 Vbeta and 13 Jbeta primers. TCRdb's copy holds only in-frame clones and misses some; the assay was immunoSEQ multiplex PCR. The table includes 110,000 to 150,000 clones, 82% detected once. The CDR3 runs 13 residues. Between the trimmed V and J ends, which lost 0 bases and 8 bases, there was a span of 8 bases. Per germline, CDR1 SGHTA and CDR2 FQGNSA. The entry originates in a study of cytomegalovirus exposure and HLA in healthy donors. Study summary: Within the Caucasian-associated ancestry cluster were around four fifths of the approximately 390 genotyped donors.

Study results and caveats: For TCR beta chains, V- and J-gene trimming was later linked to a missense DCLRE1C variant. Rarity marked most TCR sequences, yet some public TCRs occurred in many donors. With further analysis later on, most CMV-associated TCR beta chains appeared HLA-restricted.

The TCR originated in a male donor in good health and CMV-seronegative. The sample was PBMCs. The chain links TRBV7-2 to TRBJ2-4, with D maybe TRBD2 (5 bases). CDR3 in DNA: TGTGCCAGCAGCTTAGCGCAGGAGGACATTCAGTACTTC. Protein product: CASSLAQEDIQYF. The full variable domain, its missing parts supplied by reference TRBV7-2 and TRBJ2-4, is GAGVSQSPSNKVTEKGKDVELRCDPISGHTALYWYRQSLGQGLEFLIYFQGNSAPDKSGLPSDRFSAERTGGSVSTLTIQRTQQEDSAVYLCASSLAQEDIQYFGAGTRLSVL.